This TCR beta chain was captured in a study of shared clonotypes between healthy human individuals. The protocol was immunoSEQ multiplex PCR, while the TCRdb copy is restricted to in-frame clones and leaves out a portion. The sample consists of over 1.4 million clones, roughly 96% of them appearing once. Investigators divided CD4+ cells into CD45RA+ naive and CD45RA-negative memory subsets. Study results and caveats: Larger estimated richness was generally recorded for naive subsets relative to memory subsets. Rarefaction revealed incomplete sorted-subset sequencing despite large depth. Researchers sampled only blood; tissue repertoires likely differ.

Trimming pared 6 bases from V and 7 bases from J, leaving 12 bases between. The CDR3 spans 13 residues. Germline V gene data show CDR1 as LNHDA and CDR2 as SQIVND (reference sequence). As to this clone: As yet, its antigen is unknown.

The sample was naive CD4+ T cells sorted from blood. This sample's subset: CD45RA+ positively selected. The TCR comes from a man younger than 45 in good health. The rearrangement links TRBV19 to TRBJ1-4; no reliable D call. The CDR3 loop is CASRREVGEKLFF. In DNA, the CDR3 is TGTGCCAGTAGGCGGGAAGTCGGTGAAAAACTGTTTTTT.